The 15 T cell receptor beta chains given below trace back to one sample, sequenced in a study of shared clonotypes between healthy human individuals. TCRdb's copy holds only in-frame clones and misses some; the assay was immunoSEQ multiplex PCR. The sample has about 500,000 clones, about 74% seen once. Source material: PBMCs. These receptors were collected from a middle-aged woman in good health. Some clones in this sample may be carry-over from other donors' samples.

Regarding this clone: This likely traces to a read error, being one base from a far larger clone. The genes are TRBV9 and TRBJ2-7; 7 nucleotides match TRBD1. The CDR3 runs 14 residues. The germline V gene has CDR1 SGDLS and CDR2 YYNGEE. Here the CDR3 reads CANSRGQEPYEQYF. DNA for the CDR3: TGTGCCAACAGCCGCGGACAGGAACCTTACGAGCAGTACTTC.

This chain uses TRBV6-1 with TRBJ2-7, with a possible D match to TRBD2 (6 bases). Germline assignment: CDR1 MNHNS and CDR2 SASEGT. This CDR3 comprises 13 residues. With 8 bases removed from V and 6 bases from J, the gap between germline ends came to 17 bases. The CDR3 protein is CASFPMQGGEQYF. The CDR3 coding sequence is TGTGCCAGCTTCCCAATGCAGGGAGGCGAGCAGTACTTC.

The chain is built from TRBV9 and TRBJ2-5; TRBD2 matches at 13 bases. Germline V gene data show CDR1 as SGDLS and CDR2 as YYNGEE. There are 15 residues in the CDR3. With V trimmed by 7 bases and J by 5 bases, 8 bases remained unmatched. CDR3 sequence (DNA): TGTGCCAGCTCAAGACTAGCGGGAGGAGGGGAGACCCAGTACTTC. It yields the protein CASSRLAGGGETQYF.

This clone has only a few counts. J is TRBJ1-3 and V is TRBV2; D is uncertain. The CDR3 sequence is 15 residues long. CDR1 is SNHLY and CDR2 is FYNNEI in the germline V gene. V gave up 1 base and J gave up 0 bases, with 7 bases separating them. The CDR3 DNA reads TGTGCCAGCAGTGAAGACCTTAACTCTGGAAACACCATATATTTT. Its translation is CASSEDLNSGNTIYF.

The chain carries TRBV7-8 and TRBJ1-5; D is possibly TRBD1 (6 bases). This CDR3 spans 15 amino acids. Germline V gene sequence: CDR1 SGHVS, CDR2 FQNEAQ. The ends were cut back, 6 bases at V and 2 bases at J, with 14 bases in the middle. CDR3 bases: TGTGCCAGCAGTGTAGTTAGACAGGGCAATCAGCCCCAGCATTTT. Protein: CASSVVRQGNQPQHF.

This clone was detected only a few times. This sequence joins TRBV7-8 and TRBJ2-2; D perhaps matches TRBD2 (6 bases). CDR3 length: 13 residues. From germline, CDR1 is SGHVS and CDR2 FQNEAQ. V lost 7 bases and J 6 bases, leaving 12 bases between the germline ends. The CDR3 protein is CASTMSGPGELFF. The CDR3 nucleotides are TGTGCCAGCACCATGAGCGGGCCCGGGGAGCTGTTTTTT.

This rearrangement joins TRBV29-1 to TRBJ2-7, with TRBD1 identical over 8 bases. Unmatched junction bases numbered 4, after V lost 1 base and J lost 5 bases. Germline-derived CDR1 and CDR2 are SQVTM and ANQGSEA. The CDR3 totals 13 residues. DNA for the CDR3: TGCAGCGTTGAAGGGCAGGGGGCCCACGAGCAGTACTTC. Encoded protein: CSVEGQGAHEQYF.

The gene calls are TRBV6-5 and TRBJ1-1; TRBD1 agrees at 7 bases. Germline CDR1 and CDR2: MNHEY and SVGAGI. CDR3 length: 15 residues. J lost 7 bases, V lost 0 bases, and 8 bases had no gene match. The CDR3 bases are TGTGCCAGCAGTTACTCTCCAGGGGGTAAAGTTGAAGCTTTCTTT. Translated, it gives CASSYSPGGKVEAFF.

The CDR3 loop reads CASSQDGDRGHYEQYF. The CDR3 DNA is TGTGCCAGCAGCCAAGATGGGGACAGGGGTCATTACGAGCAGTACTTC. The V call is TRBV4-2, the J call TRBJ2-7, with TRBD1 matching 10 bases. The length of the CDR3 is 16 residues. Germline lookup yields CDR1 LGHNA and CDR2 YNFKEQ. After removal of 0 bases from V and 4 bases from J, the junction contained 6 bases not matched to a gene.

Note on this clone: A far more abundant clone sits one base away, making this likely a read error. This likely comes from a read error, as the CDR3 has no conserved phenylalanine or tryptophan at its end. The V and J genes are TRBV6-1 and TRBJ2-7; D tentatively reads TRBD1 or TRBD2 (6 bases each). Germline values: CDR1 MNHNS, CDR2 SASEGT. The CDR3 consists of 15 residues. The germline V and J ends were trimmed by 1 base and 4 bases, with 14 bases remaining between them. CDR3 DNA: TGTGCCAGCAGTGAAGTCGAGGAAGGGGGGTACGAGCAGTACCTC. This translates into CASSEVEEGGYEQYL.

The V call is TRBV4-2, the J call TRBJ2-7, with a tentative D call TRBD1 (5 bases). CDR1 is LGHNA, CDR2 YNFKEQ, per germline. With 5 bases removed from V and 6 bases from J, the gap between germline ends came to 17 bases. The CDR3 has 14 amino acids. Here the CDR3 reads CASSLGQWKGEQYF. In nucleotides, the CDR3 is TGTGCCAGCAGCTTGGGGCAATGGAAGGGCGAGCAGTACTTC.

With regard to this clone: Only one base separates this from a far larger clonotype, so it likely reflects a read error. Other DNA sequences in this sample translate to the same CDR3. The CDR3 protein is CASSQEGFGTWTEAFF. CDR3 sequence (DNA): TGTGCCAGCAGCCAAGAGGGGTTCGGGACCTGGACTGAAGCTTTCTTT. V gene TRBV4-1 combines with J gene TRBJ1-1; the D gene is possibly TRBD1 (5 bases). Germline CDR1 MGHRA, CDR2 YSYEKL. This CDR3 spans 16 amino acids.

The sample holds a few counts of this clone. The chain is built from TRBV15 and TRBJ1-1, with D tentatively TRBD1 (6 bases). From germline, CDR1 is LNHNV and CDR2 YYDKDF (reference sequence). This CDR3 spans 13 amino acids. V shed 0 bases and J shed 11 bases, with 13 bases lying between them. CDR3 bases: TGTGCCACCAGCAGAGATGGAGGGACAAGGGCTTTCTTT. Protein sequence: CATSRDGGTRAFF.

The gene calls are TRBV10-3 and TRBJ2-5; 12 bases align to TRBD2. The CDR3 has 17 amino acids. With V trimmed by 3 bases and J by 4 bases, 9 bases remained unmatched. The germline V gene encodes CDR1 ENHRY and CDR2 SYGVKD. CDR3 sequence: CAISDGLGLAGRETQYF. CDR3 sequence (DNA): TGTGCCATCAGTGACGGCTTAGGACTAGCGGGAAGAGAGACCCAGTACTTC.

Only a few counts were recorded for this clone. The gene calls are TRBV5-1 and TRBJ2-2; D is undetermined. Between the trimmed V and J ends, which lost 2 bases and 1 base, there was a span of 9 bases. Germline V gene data show CDR1 as SGHRS and CDR2 as YFSETQ. CDR3 length: 15 residues. The CDR3 protein is CASSFMGQNTGELFF. CDR3 sequence (DNA): TGCGCCAGCAGCTTCATGGGTCAGAACACCGGGGAGCTGTTTTTT.